The source of this T cell receptor (beta chain) is a study of spatial heterogeneity in lung cancer. This clonotype is termed medium-sized. The antigen remains unidentified. The study's findings and limits: Tumor mutation counts were tracked by expanded intratumoral alpha and beta TCR counts.

TCRdb reprocessed the 5' RACE reads via MiXCR and lists one record per CDR3 protein. This repertoire shows 4,000 or so distinct CDR3 sequences, roughly 5.3% found once; its top ten account for less than 15%. The time point is: sample taken at primary tumor resection. The donors comprised about 74 untreated early-stage non-small cell lung cancer patients. Whole RNA from tumor, nontumor lung or frozen PBMC was sequenced unsorted. Per the germline V gene, CDR1 is SGDLS and CDR2 is YYNGEE. V lost 0 bases and J 7 bases, leaving 12 bases between the germline ends. This CDR3 is built from 14 residues. This clonotype was sampled from a female donor with early-stage non-small cell lung cancer. The rearrangement joins TRBV9 to TRBJ2-3, with D unclear. This material consisted of lung tumor tissue, taken at surgery. CDR3 nucleotides: TGTGCCAGCAGCGTAGCTGGGTTAGGGAATACGCAGTATTTT. Its protein is CASSVAGLGNTQYF.